This T cell receptor (beta chain) emerged from a study of T-cell reconstitution after alpha-beta-depleted transplantation in children. The length of the CDR3 is 14 residues. V lost 5 bases and J lost 5; bases outside the gene matches: 3. With respect to this clonotype: Antigen: not known.

TCRbeta library preparation incorporated unique molecular identifiers. TCRdb itself ran the PCR reads through MiXCR, one entry per CDR3 protein. The table has about 150,000 distinct CDR3 sequences, more than 8% seen once; the top ten hold about a sixth. Study conclusions and caveats: After transplant, high TCRbeta diversity at day 60 in some patients arose from surviving recipient T cells and thymic progenitors. After transplant, at about two months, alpha-beta T cells were reportedly derived from several hundred expanded graft clones.

The receptor was derived from a female patient aged 2-15 years who had a stem cell transplant for congenital amegakaryocytic thrombocytopenia, so the T cells may come from the graft donor. Sample: PBMCs, mostly from graft donor cells, taken 180 days after TCRalphabeta/CD19-depleted stem cell transplant. This chain joins TRBV12-3 or TRBV12-4 and TRBJ1-5; TRBD1 agrees at 10 bases. The CDR3 reads CASSRQGADQPQHF. The DNA of the CDR3 is TGTGCCAGCAGTCGACAGGGGGCAGATCAGCCCCAGCATTTT.